This is a list of T cell receptor beta chains from one sample in a study of radiation and T cells in renal cell carcinoma. Clones were read by immunoSEQ multiplex PCR, and TCRdb kept only the in-frame ones, dropping some. The data hold about 140,000 clones, with roughly 83% observed a single time. The sample was blood, taken from a patient whose treatment included radiotherapy and nephrectomy. The source of these receptors is a woman aged 45-65 years with renal cell carcinoma. CDR3s leave out the opening cysteine and the closing phenylalanine or tryptophan.

len: 14
v_gene: TRBV4-2
CDR3aa: ASSQDRARGQETQY

len: 12
v_gene: TRBV7-6
CDR3aa: ASSLDGLANGYT

len: 12
v_gene: TRBV25-1
CDR3aa: ASSEVQEHNEQF

len: 15
v_gene: TRBV5-1
CDR3aa: ASSLDRASTGYTEAF

len: 11
v_gene: TRBV29-1
CDR3aa: SVAGSGANVLT

len: 11
v_gene: TRBV7-9
CDR3aa: ASSLSSLAGAF

len: 10
v_gene: TRBV30
CDR3aa: AWSIGDVDYT

len: 11
v_gene: TRBV6-5
CDR3aa: ATAKTISYEQY

len: 13
v_gene: TRBV7-9
CDR3aa: ASSTFRARNSPLH

len: 11
v_gene: TRBV7-2
CDR3aa: ASSLARLDTQY

len: 12
v_gene: TRBV7-9
CDR3aa: ASSLAGDYEKLF

len: 11
v_gene: TRBV5-1
CDR3aa: ASSLPVQETQY

len: 10
v_gene: TRBV7-2
CDR3aa: ASGQTNQPQH

len: 11
v_gene: TRBV28
CDR3aa: ASSEVADTEAF

len: 13
v_gene: TRBV5-1
CDR3aa: ASSLGQGGTYEQY

len: 15
v_gene: TRBV9
CDR3aa: ASSVGLAGASPYEQY

len: 11
v_gene: TRBV19
CDR3aa: ASSSDRNTEAF

len: 12
v_gene: TRBV9
CDR3aa: ASSVTSGFDTQY